The 20 T cell receptor beta chains below all came from one sample that was sequenced in a study of PD-1 blockade in classical Hodgkin lymphoma. The data were produced by immunoSEQ multiplex PCR, yet TCRdb's version contains in-frame clones alone and is incomplete. Here the sample spans 60,000 or so clones, under 95% being singletons. With no exception, relapse followed autologous stem cell transplantation in all patients, and brentuximab vedotin exposure varied. This specimen was peripheral blood mononuclear cells (PBMCs), taken at baseline. All receptors come from a human donor with classical Hodgkin lymphoma.

The genes are TRBV16 and TRBJ2-5; D unresolved. This CDR3 contains 15 residues. Germline CDR1 reads KGHSY; CDR2 reads FQNENV. Trimming removed 1 base at V and 3 bases at J, with 12 bases between. The CDR3 loop is CASSQLYRYKETQYF. The CDR3 nucleotides read TGTGCCAGCAGCCAATTGTACAGATACAAAGAGACCCAGTACTTC.

The DNA of the CDR3 is TGTGCCAGCAGCTTGGGGCACGGGGAAGAGCAGTACTTC. Its translation is CASSLGHGEEQYF. The V gene is TRBV5-6, the J gene TRBJ2-7, with D perhaps TRBD2 (5 bases). Per the germline V gene, CDR1 is SGHDT and CDR2 is YYEEEE. This CDR3 contains 13 residues. Trimming pared 0 bases from V and 7 bases from J, leaving 11 bases between.

The chain joins TRBV19 to TRBJ2-2; weak D call: TRBD1 (6 bases). Germline V gene sequence: CDR1 LNHDA, CDR2 SQIVND (reference sequence). This CDR3 is built from 14 residues. V shed 5 bases and J shed 7 bases, with 14 bases lying between them. CDR3 amino acids: CASSPYGTYGELFF. CDR3 DNA sequence: TGTGCCAGTAGTCCATACGGGACATACGGGGAGCTGTTTTTT.

The chain links TRBV6-6 to TRBJ2-1; possibly TRBD1 for D (5 bases). The CDR3 runs 16 residues. The V gene lost 4 bases and the J gene lost 10 bases, with 23 bases spanning the gap. Germline-derived CDR1 and CDR2 are MNHNY and SVGAGI (reference sequence). CDR3 amino acids: CASSSFGASTSGEQFF. DNA for the CDR3: TGTGCCAGCAGTTCCTTTGGGGCGAGCACATCAGGGGAGCAGTTCTTC.

This clone was counted only a few times. This chain joins TRBV7-2 and TRBJ1-2; no reliable D call. Germline CDR1 SGHTA, CDR2 FQGNSA. V shed 2 bases and J shed 4 bases, with 8 bases lying between them. CDR3 length: 13 residues. CDR3 sequence: CASSLLESYGYTF. CDR3 nucleotides: TGTGCCAGCAGCTTATTAGAATCCTATGGCTACACCTTC.

The rearrangement joins TRBV28 to TRBJ2-5; TRBD2 might be the D (6 bases). Germline CDR1 reads MDHEN; CDR2 reads SYDVKM. V lost 3 bases, J lost 5 bases, and 31 bases lay in between. CDR3 size: 20 residues. CDR3 region: CASSLVDTPTLASPGETQYF. The CDR3 DNA reads TGTGCCAGCAGTTTGGTCGATACCCCTACACTAGCCTCCCCTGGGGAGACCCAGTACTTC.

This clone was recorded only once. In nucleotides, the CDR3 is TGTGCCAGTAGCTATGACATACCGGGACAAAGCAATCAGCCCCAGCATTTT. Its translation: CASSYDIPGQSNQPQHF. V usage is TRBV19 and J usage is TRBJ1-5; the D gene is possibly TRBD1 (6 bases). CDR1 and CDR2 from the germline V gene are LNHDA and SQIVND (reference sequence). CDR3 length: 17 amino acids. V was pared by 6 bases and J by 1 base, with 19 bases between.

The chain carries TRBV5-1 and TRBJ2-3, with 7 bases matching TRBD2. Trimming at V came to 7 bases and at J to 1 base, leaving 6 bases not matched to a gene. The CDR3 sequence is 14 residues long. CDR1 is SGHRS and CDR2 is YFSETQ in the germline V gene. The CDR3 sequence is CASGDYPGTDTQYF. CDR3 DNA: TGCGCCAGCGGGGACTACCCTGGCACAGATACGCAGTATTTT.

The chain joins TRBV2 to TRBJ2-7; the D is unclear. This CDR3 has 11 residues. The V end was cut by 7 bases, the J end by 3 bases, with 7 bases between. Per germline, CDR1 SNHLY and CDR2 FYNNEI. The CDR3 loop reads CASTVVYEQYF. The CDR3 region has the DNA TGTGCCAGCACGGTAGTCTACGAGCAGTACTTC.

V and J are TRBV27 and TRBJ2-1; TRBD2 matches 12 bases. The J segment lost 6 bases and the V segment lost 5 bases, leaving 8 bases of the junction unmatched. The germline gives CDR1 MNHEY, CDR2 SMNVEV (reference sequence). The CDR3 runs 16 residues. CDR3 in amino acids: CASSLTTSGSSNEQFF. The CDR3 region has the DNA TGTGCCAGCAGTCTGACGACTAGCGGGAGCAGCAATGAGCAGTTCTTC.

V gene TRBV28 combines with J gene TRBJ1-4, with a weak D call TRBD1 (5 bases). The CDR3 covers 15 residues. Trimming stripped 2 bases from V and 0 bases from J, with 7 bases between. Germline V gives CDR1 MDHEN, CDR2 SYDVKM. CDR3 nucleotide sequence: TGTGCCAGCAGTTTAGGGGGGTCAACTAATGAAAAACTGTTTTTT. Translation gives CASSLGGSTNEKLFF.

CDR3 sequence reads: CASSPTSGRGETQYF. The CDR3 DNA reads TGTGCCAGCAGTCCGACTAGCGGGAGAGGTGAGACCCAGTACTTC. The rearrangement links TRBV27 to TRBJ2-5, with 12 bases that match TRBD2. The CDR3 totals 15 residues. The junction had 6 bases not matched to a gene; V was cut back by 5 bases and J by 5 bases. Germline CDR1 and CDR2: MNHEY and SMNVEV (reference sequence).

The chain links TRBV7-2 to TRBJ2-2; D gene unclear. The CDR3 runs to 11 residues. Germline assignment: CDR1 SGHTA and CDR2 FQGNSA. Trimming took off 5 bases at V and 5 bases at J, with 3 bases between the two ends. CDR3 DNA sequence: TGTGCCAGCAGCATTACCGGGGAGCTGTTTTTT. This encodes CASSITGELFF.

V and J are TRBV2 and TRBJ2-3, with 9 bases lining up with TRBD1. Per germline, CDR1 SNHLY and CDR2 FYNNEI. The CDR3 covers 14 residues. V lost 7 bases and J lost 3; bases outside the gene matches: 5. The CDR3, as DNA: TGTGCCAGCATCAGGACAGGGGATACAGATACGCAGTATTTT. This translates into CASIRTGDTDTQYF.

The rearrangement joins TRBV5-6 to TRBJ2-7, with 9 bases identical to TRBD2. The J segment lost 4 bases and the V segment lost 1 base, leaving 9 bases of the junction unmatched. The CDR3 loop spans 16 amino acids. The V gene's germline CDR1 is SGHDT and CDR2 YYEEEE. CDR3 nucleotide sequence: TGTGCCAGCAGCTTGAAAGGGCGGGAGGGCCGGTACGAGCAGTACTTC. Its protein is CASSLKGREGRYEQYF.

The chain uses TRBV27 and TRBJ2-7; D is uncertain. CDR3 length: 13 amino acids. Trimming shortened V by 3 bases and J by 5 bases, and 11 bases separated the two germline ends. Germline CDR1 reads MNHEY; CDR2 reads SMNVEV (reference sequence). CDR3 protein: CASSFVGNNEQYF. As DNA, the CDR3 is TGTGCCAGCAGTTTTGTGGGAAACAACGAGCAGTACTTC.

The rearrangement uses TRBV6-1 and TRBJ2-7; TRBD2 aligns across 8 bases. Germline assignment: CDR1 MNHNS and CDR2 SASEGT. The CDR3 is 16 residues long. V lost 2 bases to trimming and J lost 3 bases; unmatched junction nucleotides: 9. The CDR3, as DNA: TGTGCCAGCAGTGAAAGACCAGGCGGGAGGATCTACGAGCAGTACTTC. Residues: CASSERPGGRIYEQYF.

The genes are TRBV9 and TRBJ2-1; no clear D. The CDR3 runs 15 residues. Germline V CDR1 and CDR2: SGDLS, YYNGEE. The ends were cut back, 1 base at V and 1 base at J, with 9 bases in the middle. The CDR3 DNA reads as TGTGCCAGCAGCGTATTCAGCGTGTCCTACAATGAGCAGTTCTTC. Protein product: CASSVFSVSYNEQFF. Full variable domain (outside the CDR3, taken from reference TRBV9 and TRBJ2-1): DSGVTQTPKHLITATGQRVTLRCSPRSGDLSVYWYQQSLDQGLQFLIQYYNGEERAKGNILERFSAQQFPDLHSELNLSSLELGDSALYFCASSVFSVSYNEQFFGPGTRLTVL.

The chain joins TRBV19 to TRBJ2-3, with a possible D match to TRBD1 (5 bases). Germline V gene data show CDR1 as LNHDA and CDR2 as SQIVND (reference sequence). CDR3 length equals 14 residues. V shed 4 bases and J shed 4 bases, with 12 bases lying between them. The CDR3 sequence: CASSNRPAADTQYF. The CDR3 DNA sequence: TGTGCCAGTAGTAACAGGCCGGCGGCAGATACGCAGTATTTT.

The chain has TRBV19 and TRBJ2-7; no reliable D call. There are 13 residues in the CDR3. Between the trimmed V and J ends, which lost 4 bases and 0 bases, there was a span of 7 bases. Germline values: CDR1 LNHDA, CDR2 SQIVND (reference sequence). CDR3 residues: CASSTTHSYEQYF. The CDR3 bases are TGTGCCAGTAGTACGACACACTCCTACGAGCAGTACTTC. Full variable domain (outside the CDR3, taken from reference TRBV19 and TRBJ2-7): DGGITQSPKYLFRKEGQNVTLSCEQNLNHDAMYWYRQDPGQGLRLIYYSQIVNDFQKGDIAEGYSVSREKKESFPLTVTSAQKNPTAFYLCASSTTHSYEQYFGPGTRLTVT.